Detailed here is one T cell receptor (beta chain). Its specific antigen is unknown. There are no base qualities to consult, and no much larger clone falls within one base. This specimen belongs to a study of Ad26.COV2.S vaccination and SARS-CoV-2 variants (dated by TCRdb to 2020 to 2023). Context from the whole study: Vaccine-arm donors came from COV1001, a multicentre, randomized, double-blind, placebo-controlled phase I-IIa trial of Ad26.COV2.S in healthy adults. Investigators did not know the trial group allocation while performing experiments and assessing outcomes. Ad26.COV2.S was administered intramuscularly at a dose of 5x10^10 or 1x10^11 viral particles, either as one shot or as two shots given 56 days apart. The TCR-sequenced set comprised approximately 32 samples: around 20 Ad26.COV2.S vaccine recipients, 5 placebo recipients and 8 SARS-CoV-2 convalescent individuals. Trial participants were randomized into five groups of five, in which low-dose or high-dose Ad26.COV2.S was given once or twice, or placebo was given on both occasions. Sequencing of the TCRbeta repertoire served to evaluate the specificity and breadth of SARS-CoV-2-reactive T cell receptors following Ad26.COV2.S vaccination. The study at large found these results: Spike-specific TCR breadth was higher in Ad26.COV2.S recipients than in placebo recipients (P = 0.0014). It was noted by the authors that total T cell responses may have been underestimated by the TCR breadth and depth analyses. After vaccination, substantial breadth of spike-specific CD8+ and CD4+ T cell responses was reported. Comparing responses between vaccine doses or regimens was not something the study was powered to do. Vaccine and placebo recipients had similar non-spike TCR breadth, a finding consistent with the vaccine containing only spike.

Reading from cysteine to phenylalanine, the CDR3 counts 15 amino acids. Of the read, only the CDR3 DNA is kept; its 45 bases are in frame from base 1. The V and J ends are trimmed by 4 bases and 0 bases, leaving 12 bases between them. CDR1 and CDR2 are read off the germline V gene (reference sequence) as SEHNR and FQNEAQ. The treatment or condition label on this specimen signifies: roughly 20 received Ad26.COV2.S at low or high dose, single or two shots; about 5 received placebo; per-sample allocation not given. For vaccine and placebo recipients, the sequenced repertoires came from samples collected on day 63 after the first injection. Cohort 1b enrolled about two dozen adults aged 18-55 years at a single site in Boston, USA, between 29 July and 7 August 2020. Ad26.COV2.S consisted of a replication-incompetent adenovirus type 26 vector by which a prefusion-stabilized SARS-CoV-2 spike protein from the original Wuhan strain was expressed.

TCRbeta CDR3 regions were sequenced with the immunoSEQ Assay. After extraction, genomic DNA underwent amplification by bias-controlled multiplex PCR, followed by high-throughput sequencing. The paper's data handling went like this. Collapsing and filtering of sequences were performed to quantify the absolute abundance of each unique TCRbeta CDR3 region. T cell fraction was estimated by normalization of TCRbeta template counts to usable DNA, with usable DNA being measured through amplification of reference genes present in all nucleated cells. Repertoire TCRs were annotated as SARS-CoV-2-specific by exact matching of V gene, CDR3 amino acid sequence and J gene to a known reactive TCR set. The reference SARS-CoV-2 TCR set came from MIRA and was filtered for enrichment in COVID-19-positive ImmuneCODE repertoires, removing public or cross-reactive TCRs. Using the MIRA antigens, annotated TCRs were further analysed by specific ORF or by position within an ORF. Breadth was defined as annotated unique rearrangements over total unique productive rearrangements; depth was the summed frequency of those rearrangements. Two-sided Wilcoxon rank-sum tests were used to compare TCR breadth between groups. What TCRdb holds here is the immuneACCESS table cut down to in-frame rearrangements. Part of the clones is not present; checked against another copy, under half of the missing clones reflect an unresolved V gene, and the others are unexplained. That table furnishes V, J and clone size, whereas the DNA furnished D and trimming. The sample table records about 460,000 clones; 89% of these occur just once. The top ten hold 1.5% to 2% of the sample.

This TCR was sampled from a person aged 18-60 years who received the Ad26.COV2.S COVID-19 vaccine or a placebo. This receptor chain uses TRBV7-9 and TRBJ1-1; no confident D gene assignment can be made. This specimen was peripheral blood, taken in a trial of Ad26.COV2.S vaccine versus placebo. CDR3 sequence: CASSSVNTMNTEAFF. In nucleotide form, the sequence is TGTGCCAGCAGCTCAGTCAACACCATGAACACTGAAGCTTTCTTT.